One sample yielded the 27 T cell receptor beta chains listed below, sequenced in a study of PD-1 blockade in classical Hodgkin lymphoma. Documented time point: cycle 4 day 1 (C4D1), after 5 to 7 weeks of nivolumab. Patients all relapsed after autologous stem cell transplantation, and there was variation in brentuximab vedotin exposure. Isolation of CD4+ T cells from thawed PBMCs was performed by magnetic negative selection. Generated by immunoSEQ multiplex PCR, the TCRdb table keeps only in-frame clones and is missing some. The sample contains about 11,000 clones, around 76% of which appear only once. Sequenced here: CD4+ T cells from blood, sampled before the fourth cycle of nivolumab. The receptors here all came from a human donor with classical Hodgkin lymphoma.

This chain links TRBV10-3 with TRBJ2-2; D might be TRBD1 or TRBD2, each matching 5 bases. The CDR3 has 15 amino acids. The V gene lost 11 bases and the J gene lost 5 bases, with 21 bases spanning the gap. Germline-derived CDR1 and CDR2 are ENHRY and SYGVKD. The CDR3 region has the DNA TGTGCCTTCTCAGCCGGGACCGAGGGAACCGGGGAGCTGTTTTTT. Translation: CAFSAGTEGTGELFF.

CDR3 sequence: CASSSPTSGSSYEQYF. The CDR3 nucleotides are TGTGCCAGCAGCTCTCCGACTAGCGGGAGCTCCTACGAGCAGTACTTC. This chain joins TRBV7-8 and TRBJ2-7; the match to TRBD2 covers 12 bases. Germline CDR1 SGHVS, CDR2 FQNEAQ. The junction had 4 bases not matched to a gene; V was cut back by 4 bases and J by 0 bases. This CDR3 has 16 residues.

This clone was seen a handful of times. This chain uses TRBV2 with TRBJ1-1; 9 nucleotides match TRBD1. This CDR3 is built from 14 residues. Germline-derived CDR1 and CDR2 are SNHLY and FYNNEI. J lost 4 bases, V lost 2 bases, and 2 bases had no gene match. This chain's CDR3 is CASSEWTGATEAFF. Written as DNA, the CDR3 is TGTGCCAGCAGTGAATGGACAGGGGCCACTGAAGCTTTCTTT.

The chain links TRBV18 to TRBJ1-5; D gene unclear. V gave up 3 bases and J gave up 0 bases, with 12 bases separating them. The CDR3 is made up of 16 amino acids. In germline, CDR1 is KGHSH, CDR2 LQKENI. DNA for the CDR3: TGTGCCAGCTCACCTGAGGCGGTTTATAGCAATCAGCCCCAGCATTTT. Translation gives CASSPEAVYSNQPQHF.

In this sample, this clone turned up once. J is TRBJ1-4 and V is TRBV11-2; 9 nucleotides match TRBD1. This CDR3 spans 18 amino acids. V lost 5 bases to trimming and J lost 2 bases; unmatched junction nucleotides: 12. Germline V gives CDR1 SGHAT, CDR2 FQNNGV. The CDR3 DNA follows: TGTGCCAGCAGCCGGGGGAGGGACAGGGTAACGACTAATGAAAAACTGTTTTTT. Its protein product is CASSRGRDRVTTNEKLFF.

The J gene is TRBJ2-2, the V gene TRBV5-1; D ambiguous. Germline assignment: CDR1 SGHRS and CDR2 YFSETQ. The CDR3 contains 11 residues. Trimming cost V 4 bases and J 4 bases, with 2 bases left between them. The CDR3 loop reads CASSATGELFF. CDR3 DNA sequence: TGCGCCAGCAGCGCCACCGGGGAGCTGTTTTTT.

The gene calls are TRBV6-5 and TRBJ2-1; D uncertain. Germline V lookup: CDR1 MNHEY, CDR2 SVGAGI. The CDR3 consists of 14 residues. With 2 bases removed from V and 5 bases from J, the gap between germline ends came to 10 bases. The CDR3 here is CASSYARGDNEQFF. The CDR3 DNA reads TGTGCCAGCAGTTACGCCCGTGGGGACAATGAGCAGTTCTTC.

V is TRBV5-6 and J is TRBJ1-1; 7 nucleotides line up with TRBD1. Germline CDR1 is SGHDT and CDR2 is YYEEEE. V lost 5 bases to trimming and J lost 3 bases; unmatched junction nucleotides: 7. The CDR3 spans 14 residues. The CDR3 region has the DNA TGTGCCAGCAGACCGGGACAGTGGGACACTGAAGCTTTCTTT. Amino acids: CASRPGQWDTEAFF.

This chain uses TRBV6-6 with TRBJ2-7; 9 nucleotides line up with TRBD1. Germline V gives CDR1 MNHNY, CDR2 SVGAGI (reference sequence). J lost 5 bases, V lost 0 bases, and 8 bases had no gene match. The CDR3 extends over 16 amino acids. The CDR3 nucleotides read TGTGCCAGCAGTTACTCTCCCGGGACAGGGATAGACGAGCAGTACTTC. This translates into CASSYSPGTGIDEQYF.

This clone showed up just once. DNA for the CDR3: TGTGCCAGCAGCTTAGAAACTGAAGCTTTCTTT. Amino acid sequence: CASSLETEAFF. V and J are TRBV7-2 and TRBJ1-1, with D unclear. This CDR3 comprises 11 residues. Germline assignment: CDR1 SGHTA and CDR2 FQGNSA. Trimming removed 1 base from V and 5 bases from J, with 2 bases in between.

The chain uses TRBV29-1 and TRBJ2-7, with D hard to call. CDR1 and CDR2 (germline): SQVTM, ANQGSEA. The CDR3 has 13 residues. V was cut by 5 bases and J by 7 bases, with 18 bases left in between. In DNA, the CDR3 is TGCAGCGTTAACCACGGTCGAGCTGGGGAGCAGTACTTC. Translated: CSVNHGRAGEQYF.

The chain recombines TRBV7-5 with TRBJ1-1; the D call TRBD1 from the table was never checked on the DNA. TRBV7-5 is reported as a pseudogene. The CDR3 runs to 16 residues. DNA for the CDR3: TGTGTCAGAAGCTCCCGAAGAGAGGGGGCGAACACTGAAGCTTTCTTT. Translating gives CVRSSRREGANTEAFF.

The V gene is TRBV4-2, the J gene TRBJ1-3, with no clear D. Per germline, CDR1 LGHNA and CDR2 YNFKEQ. The V and J ends lost 2 bases and 6 bases respectively, with 11 bases between them. The CDR3 runs to 14 residues. CDR3 DNA sequence: TGTGCCAGCAGCCAACGGGGTCTGGAAAACACCATATATTTT. It specifies CASSQRGLENTIYF.

The chain links TRBV19 to TRBJ2-7, with 8 bases that match TRBD1. The J segment lost 3 bases and the V segment lost 3 bases, leaving 7 bases of the junction unmatched. CDR1 is LNHDA, CDR2 SQIVND, per germline (reference sequence). The CDR3 extends over 15 amino acids. The CDR3 sequence: CASSMKGQANYEQYF. The CDR3 coding sequence is TGTGCCAGTAGTATGAAGGGACAGGCCAACTACGAGCAGTACTTC.

This chain connects TRBV7-8 to TRBJ2-3; 13 positions match TRBD2. J gave up 5 bases and V 5 bases, and 7 bases lay outside the gene matches. This CDR3 has 16 amino acids. CDR1 is SGHVS, CDR2 FQNEAQ, per germline. The chain's CDR3 is CASSVGLAGDGDTQYF. CDR3 nucleotides: TGTGCCAGCAGCGTCGGACTAGCGGGAGATGGAGATACGCAGTATTTT.

The chain recombines TRBV6-1 with TRBJ2-3; D perhaps matches TRBD2 (5 bases). V was shortened by 3 bases and J by 6 bases, with 16 bases between the two germline ends. Germline V lookup: CDR1 MNHNS, CDR2 SASEGT. This CDR3 region has 15 residues. This CDR3 is CASSEETASWDTQYF. DNA for the CDR3: TGTGCCAGCAGTGAGGAAACGGCTAGCTGGGATACGCAGTATTTT.

The V and J genes are TRBV6-5 and TRBJ2-6, with D perhaps matching TRBD1 (6 bases). Deletions cut 5 bases from V and 2 bases from J, with 10 bases between. In germline, CDR1 is MNHEY, CDR2 SVGAGI. CDR3 length: 15 amino acids. The CDR3 DNA follows: TGTGCCAGCAGTCACGGGACAACTGGGGCCAACGTCCTGACTTTC. Amino acid sequence: CASSHGTTGANVLTF.

V is TRBV9 and J is TRBJ2-5; 15 nucleotides align to TRBD2. The CDR3 is 18 amino acids. Germline CDR1 is SGDLS and CDR2 is YYNGEE. The V segment lost 3 bases and the J segment 5 bases; nucleotides outside the gene matches: 11. CDR3 coding DNA: TGTGCCAGCAGCGGGGGACTAGCGGGAGGAATGTCGAGGGAGACCCAGTACTTC. Amino acid sequence: CASSGGLAGGMSRETQYF.

The chain employs TRBV15 and TRBJ1-3; a weak D match, TRBD1 (6 bases). The V gene's germline CDR1 is LNHNV and CDR2 YYDKDF (reference sequence). This CDR3 has 16 residues. V was trimmed by 5 bases and J by 0 bases, leaving 14 bases between them. The CDR3, as DNA: TGTGCCACCAGCCCTTGGAGGGACAACTCTGGAAACACCATATATTTT. It translates to CATSPWRDNSGNTIYF.

This sequence joins TRBV11-3 and TRBJ2-2; 13 bases fit TRBD2. Germline loops: CDR1 SGHNT, CDR2 YENEEA. J gave up 4 bases and V 5 bases, and 4 bases lay outside the gene matches. The CDR3 is 16 residues long. The CDR3 is CASSHRLAGGTGELFF. The CDR3 nucleotides read TGTGCCAGCAGCCACCGACTAGCGGGAGGCACCGGGGAGCTGTTTTTT.

V gene TRBV7-9 combines with J gene TRBJ1-1; D gene unclear. Trimming left V 5 bases short and J 4 bases short, with 17 bases between. Germline CDR1 SEHNR, CDR2 FQNEAQ (reference sequence). The CDR3 runs 15 residues. The CDR3 sequence is CASSDGRIWGTEAFF. CDR3 nucleotide sequence: TGTGCCAGCAGCGACGGTAGGATCTGGGGCACTGAAGCTTTCTTT. The variable domain in full, with the rest retrieved from reference TRBV7-9 and TRBJ1-1, is DTGVSQNPRHKITKRGQNVTFRCDPISEHNRLYWYRQTLGQGPEFLTYFQNEAQLEKSRLLSDRFSAERPKGSFSTLEIQRTEQGDSAMYLCASSDGRIWGTEAFFGQGTRLTVV.

The V call is TRBV18, the J call TRBJ2-7; 8 bases agree with TRBD2. CDR1 KGHSH and CDR2 LQKENI come from the germline V gene. The V gene end was trimmed by 5 bases and the J gene end by 6 bases; junction bases not matched to a gene: 15. The CDR3 is 16 residues long. The CDR3 loop reads CASSNSFGTSVTEQYF. CDR3 sequence (DNA): TGTGCCAGCTCAAACTCGTTCGGGACTAGTGTCACCGAGCAGTACTTC.

The chain has TRBV19 and TRBJ2-3, with 7 bases aligning to TRBD2. In germline, CDR1 is LNHDA, CDR2 SQIVND (reference sequence). Losses at the gene ends were 5 bases for V and 5 bases for J; bases not matched to a gene: 7. The CDR3 extends over 14 amino acids. The CDR3 DNA reads as TGTGCCAGTAGTCTTTGGGAGGGCGGAGATACGCAGTATTTT. The encoded protein is CASSLWEGGDTQYF. Full variable domain (rest looked up from reference TRBV19 and TRBJ2-3): DGGITQSPKYLFRKEGQNVTLSCEQNLNHDAMYWYRQDPGQGLRLIYYSQIVNDFQKGDIAEGYSVSREKKESFPLTVTSAQKNPTAFYLCASSLWEGGDTQYFGPGTRLTVL.

Only one count was recorded for this clone. V usage is TRBV19 and J usage is TRBJ1-2; a weak D match, TRBD1 (5 bases). This CDR3 has 15 residues. The germline V gene encodes CDR1 LNHDA and CDR2 SQIVND (reference sequence). Trimming left V 5 bases short and J 2 bases short, with 15 bases between. The CDR3: CASSLRPQENYGYTF. CDR3 DNA sequence: TGTGCCAGTAGTCTCCGACCACAGGAGAACTATGGCTACACCTTC. The variable domain in full, completed from reference TRBV19 and TRBJ1-2, reads DGGITQSPKYLFRKEGQNVTLSCEQNLNHDAMYWYRQDPGQGLRLIYYSQIVNDFQKGDIAEGYSVSREKKESFPLTVTSAQKNPTAFYLCASSLRPQENYGYTFGSGTRLTVV.

The V and J genes are TRBV27 and TRBJ2-5; 8 bases are shared with TRBD1. CDR1 MNHEY and CDR2 SMNVEV come from the germline V gene (reference sequence). The CDR3 is made up of 14 amino acids. With V trimmed by 5 bases and J by 0 bases, 2 bases remained unmatched. CDR3 DNA sequence: TGTGCCAGCAGTGACAGGGGTTACCAAGAGACCCAGTACTTC. Its translation is CASSDRGYQETQYF.

This rearrangement joins TRBV7-9 to TRBJ1-2, with D perhaps matching TRBD1 (5 bases). From germline, CDR1 is SEHNR and CDR2 FQNEAQ (reference sequence). The CDR3 is made up of 15 amino acids. The V and J ends lost 1 base and 4 bases respectively, with 13 bases between them. The CDR3 DNA is TGTGCCAGCAGCTTAGGGGGCAGCAACTCCTATGGCTACACCTTC. Amino acid sequence: CASSLGGSNSYGYTF.

On this clone itself: The junction departs from germline at one end; a sequencing error may be responsible. J is TRBJ2-3 and V is TRBV27; 9 nucleotides match TRBD2. This CDR3 has 16 residues. Germline-derived CDR1 and CDR2 are MNHEY and SMNVEV (reference sequence). CDR3 amino acids: CASTLGGLAGTDTQYF. The DNA of the CDR3 is TGTGCCAGCACTTTAGGGGGACTAGCAGGCACAGATACGCAGTATTTT.